The clone carrying this T cell receptor beta chain showed up many times. The antigen is not known. The data derive from a study of T cell repertoires in cytomegalovirus infection. Study in general: Evidence of both CMV infection and a matching HLA type came from public TCR beta signatures. Broader study findings: Summed frequency of shared TCR beta families picked out CMV carriers who also had the relevant HLA. HLA-C-restricted TCR beta clonotypes specific for CMV led the ex vivo response.

One entry per CDR3 protein, called by TCRdb with MiXCR from the reads. In the table there are 200,000 to 250,000 distinct CDR3 sequences, roughly 34% of which are singletons. V was pared by 3 bases and J by 4 bases, with 8 bases of the junction left unmatched. CDR1 is SGHTA, CDR2 FQGNSA, per germline. CDR3 length equals 16 residues. This sequence was found in a human donor in good health (CMV status not recorded). Some clones in this sample may be carry-over from other donors' samples. V usage is TRBV7-2 and J usage is TRBJ2-5; 10 bases line up with TRBD2. The specimen was CD8+ T cells from cultured PBMCs, collected from culture after CMV antigen stimulation. CDR3 protein: CASSFRAGGPGETQYF. CDR3 nucleotide sequence: TGTGCCAGCAGCTTTCGAGCGGGAGGGCCCGGAGAGACCCAGTACTTC.